Listed below are T cell receptor beta chains from one sample, sequenced in a study of OX40 agonist ivuxolimab in advanced cancers. Repertoires were generated with immunoSEQ multiplex PCR, while TCRdb's copy carries only in-frame clones and drops some. The repertoire holds 75,000 to 100,000 clones, with roughly 90% as singletons. The input for sequencing was CD4+ or CD8+ T cells sorted from blood, taken in a trial of the OX40 agonist ivuxolimab. These receptors all come from an adult with an advanced solid tumor such as melanoma, head and neck, liver or kidney cancer. CDR3s include the opening cysteine and the closing phenylalanine or tryptophan.

J gene: TRBJ2-1; V gene: TRBV5-4; CDR3 protein: CASSPRGSGINEQFF
J gene: TRBJ2-5; V gene: TRBV5-1; CDR3 protein: CASSLGTSGSRGETQYF
J gene: TRBJ1-1; V gene: TRBV5-1; CDR3 protein: CASSPRMGRTDHTEAFF
J gene: TRBJ2-1; V gene: TRBV28; CDR3 protein: CASSLGSAGSYNEQFF
J gene: TRBJ2-2; V gene: TRBV28; CDR3 protein: CASIPNTGELFF
J gene: TRBJ1-3; V gene: TRBV7-2; CDR3 protein: CASSPQAGLSGNTIYF
J gene: TRBJ2-5; V gene: TRBV5-1; CDR3 protein: CASSLGSGPQETQYF
J gene: TRBJ1-5; V gene: TRBV5-6; CDR3 protein: CASSLVGQPQHF
J gene: TRBJ1-1; V gene: TRBV6-5; CDR3 protein: CASRRQGRTEAFF
J gene: TRBJ2-4; V gene: TRBV27; CDR3 protein: CASGGGVAKNIQYF
J gene: TRBJ2-5; V gene: TRBV12-5; CDR3 protein: CASGLVGRWETQYF
J gene: TRBJ1-4; V gene: TRBV19; CDR3 protein: CATKSGTQEKLFF
J gene: TRBJ1-2; V gene: TRBV5-4; CDR3 protein: CASSPSGQGLYGYTF
J gene: TRBJ2-5; V gene: TRBV5-5; CDR3 protein: CASSLEAGSGETQYF
J gene: TRBJ2-1; V gene: TRBV5-4; CDR3 protein: CASSQNRGLFYNEQFF
J gene: TRBJ2-3; V gene: TRBV11-3; CDR3 protein: CASSSQRETADTQYF
J gene: TRBJ2-2; V gene: TRBV6-1; CDR3 protein: CASSATEGGTGELFF
J gene: TRBJ1-1; V gene: TRBV5-1; CDR3 protein: CASTMGGSGLSTEAFF
J gene: TRBJ1-4; V gene: TRBV7-6; CDR3 protein: CASSSYHRGPNEKLFF
J gene: TRBJ2-3; V gene: TRBV19; CDR3 protein: CASSRGLGTDTQYF
J gene: TRBJ2-1; V gene: TRBV19; CDR3 protein: CASSTGTGFEQFF
J gene: TRBJ1-1; V gene: TRBV10-3; CDR3 protein: CAIRKGTEAFF
J gene: TRBJ1-2; V gene: TRBV18; CDR3 protein: CASSPGAQGEKGGYGYTF
J gene: TRBJ2-3; V gene: TRBV5-1; CDR3 protein: CASSMGLPTDTQYF
J gene: TRBJ2-3; V gene: TRBV7-3; CDR3 protein: CASSSGSRPMQYF
J gene: TRBJ1-4; V gene: TRBV30; CDR3 protein: CAWSVGGTGLGGEKLFF
J gene: TRBJ1-2; V gene: TRBV4-1; CDR3 protein: CASSQVGEGGYTF
J gene: TRBJ2-2; V gene: TRBV11-2; CDR3 protein: CASSRGGLGGTTGELFF
J gene: TRBJ2-7; V gene: TRBV6-5; CDR3 protein: CASSGAGTGSHEQYF
J gene: TRBJ1-5; V gene: TRBV6-1; CDR3 protein: CASSEVGGGAQHF
J gene: TRBJ2-5; V gene: TRBV15; CDR3 protein: CATSRDRGSGSPTVWTQYF
J gene: TRBJ2-1; V gene: TRBV7-2; CDR3 protein: CASSFSPAYNEQFF
J gene: TRBJ2-7; V gene: TRBV27; CDR3 protein: CASRGAYEQYF
J gene: TRBJ2-7; V gene: TRBV11-2; CDR3 protein: CASSLDLGGLQPYYEQYF
J gene: TRBJ1-2; V gene: TRBV5-6; CDR3 protein: CASSFRAGYTF
J gene: TRBJ2-2; V gene: TRBV7-2; CDR3 protein: CASSLNIGGTGELFF
J gene: TRBJ2-7; V gene: TRBV9; CDR3 protein: CASSPEGWVPKAYEQYF
J gene: TRBJ2-5; V gene: TRBV28; CDR3 protein: CASTLAGGQETQYF
J gene: TRBJ2-7; V gene: TRBV10-3; CDR3 protein: CALGGQDNSYEQYF
J gene: TRBJ2-6; V gene: TRBV4-1; CDR3 protein: CASSQGTGAGANVLTF
J gene: TRBJ2-1; V gene: TRBV7-9; CDR3 protein: CASSLEAPANEQFF
J gene: TRBJ1-1; V gene: TRBV29-1; CDR3 protein: CSAFRDRGRGAFF
J gene: TRBJ1-5; V gene: TRBV6-6; CDR3 protein: CASKGTGQGGQPQHF
J gene: TRBJ2-1; V gene: TRBV6-4; CDR3 protein: CASSDRTSGDPNSYNEQFF
J gene: TRBJ2-3; V gene: TRBV2; CDR3 protein: CASRVDLGTDTQYF
J gene: TRBJ2-7; V gene: TRBV9; CDR3 protein: CASSVGPGGGSYEQYF
J gene: TRBJ2-3; V gene: TRBV2; CDR3 protein: CASSTGLPSTDTQYF
J gene: TRBJ1-5; V gene: TRBV2; CDR3 protein: CASRLQGDNQPQHF
J gene: TRBJ2-7; V gene: TRBV5-4; CDR3 protein: CASSPTVRDRGNEQYF
J gene: TRBJ2-1; V gene: TRBV5-1; CDR3 protein: CASSLAGGRLKQFF
J gene: TRBJ1-2; V gene: TRBV7-8; CDR3 protein: CASSSPGQGASGYTF